The 30 T cell receptor beta chains listed next were all sequenced from one sample in a study of identical twins. Each CDR3 protein gets one entry after TCRdb re-called the 5' RACE reads with MiXCR. The sample lists 260,000 or so distinct CDR3 sequences, 6% to 8.5% occurring once. These same data were also listed under a study on yellow fever vaccine responses in identical twins.

Material: CD8+ T cells sorted from blood. Source of these receptors: a woman under 30 in good health.

This clonotype was seen a handful of times. The V call is TRBV27, the J call TRBJ2-3; the D gene is possibly TRBD2 (5 bases). V was pared by 5 bases and J by 1 base, with 10 bases between. The CDR3 sequence is 14 residues long. In germline, CDR1 is MNHEY, CDR2 SMNVEV (reference sequence). The CDR3 loop is CASSPRRGTDTQYF. The CDR3 nucleotides read TGTGCCAGCAGTCCGCGGCGGGGCACAGATACGCAGTATTTT.

At least ten counts were recorded for this clonotype. This rearrangement joins TRBV7-8 to TRBJ2-1; 11 nucleotides line up with TRBD2. The V segment lost 5 bases and the J segment 8 bases; nucleotides outside the gene matches: 20. CDR3 length equals 19 residues. Per germline, CDR1 SGHVS and CDR2 FQNEAQ. The CDR3 spells CASSATRLDLAGGQDEQFF. The DNA for the CDR3 is TGTGCCAGCAGCGCAACTCGACTCGATTTAGCGGGAGGGCAGGATGAGCAGTTCTTC. The full variable domain, its missing parts supplied by reference TRBV7-8 and TRBJ2-1, is GAGVSQSPRYKVAKRGQDVALRCDPISGHVSLFWYQQALGQGPEFLTYFQNEAQLDKSGLPSDRFFAERPEGSVSTLKIQRTQQEDSAVYLCASSATRLDLAGGQDEQFFGPGTRLTVL.

In nucleotides, the CDR3 is TGCAGTGCTAGAGATTCCGTGCACACCGGGGAGCTGTTTTTT. This gives the protein CSARDSVHTGELFF. The genes are TRBV20-1 and TRBJ2-2; D gene ambiguous. The germline V gene encodes CDR1 DFQATT and CDR2 SNEGSKA (reference sequence). V was clipped by 0 bases and J by 3 bases, with 8 bases between them. The CDR3 sequence is 14 residues long.

At least ten counts were recorded for this clonotype. The chain has TRBV5-1 and TRBJ1-2; 10 bases align to TRBD1. The junction had 2 bases not matched to a gene; V was cut back by 2 bases and J by 4 bases. Germline V CDR1 and CDR2: SGHRS, YFSETQ. The CDR3 covers 14 residues. The CDR3 sequence is CASSLGQGVYGYTF. The CDR3 bases are TGCGCCAGCAGCTTAGGACAGGGGGTCTATGGCTACACCTTC.

Ten or more counts support this clonotype. The CDR3 nucleotides read TGTGCCAGCAGCTTCAAGGACAGGGTCACAGATACGCAGTATTTT. It specifies CASSFKDRVTDTQYF. This chain connects TRBV7-9 to TRBJ2-3; 8 positions match TRBD1. CDR3 length equals 15 residues. CDR1 and CDR2 (germline): SEHNR, FQNEAQ (reference sequence). V was clipped by 3 bases and J by 2 bases; unmatched bases: 4.

This clonotype came up many times. The J gene is TRBJ1-1, the V gene TRBV27; D unresolved. Trimming pared 2 bases from V and 8 bases from J, leaving 12 bases between. The CDR3 has 13 residues. Germline V gives CDR1 MNHEY, CDR2 SMNVEV (reference sequence). The chain's CDR3 is CASSLAAQKEAFF. CDR3 sequence (DNA): TGTGCCAGCAGTTTAGCGGCCCAGAAAGAAGCTTTCTTT.

V and J are TRBV12-3 or TRBV12-4 and TRBJ2-1; tentative D call: TRBD1 (6 bases). The CDR3 is 16 residues long. Trimming removed 3 bases from V and 2 bases from J, with 14 bases in between. The CDR3 DNA reads TGTGCCAGCAGTTTCGGGGACATTTTGCCCTACAATGAGCAGTTCTTC. Protein product: CASSFGDILPYNEQFF.

The genes are TRBV5-4 and TRBJ2-7; tentatively, D is TRBD1 (8 bases). The germline V gene encodes CDR1 SGHNT and CDR2 YYREEE (reference sequence). V was cut by 0 bases and J by 0 bases, with 16 bases left in between. The CDR3 extends over 17 amino acids. The CDR3 DNA follows: TGTGCCAGCAGCTTGGGACTAGCCGGGACAGGCTCCTACGAGCAGTACTTC. It translates to CASSLGLAGTGSYEQYF.

This clonotype appeared a few times. The chain links TRBV28 to TRBJ2-1, with D perhaps matching TRBD2 (6 bases). From germline, CDR1 is MDHEN and CDR2 SYDVKM. The CDR3 spans 12 residues. The V end lost 6 bases, the J end lost 8 bases, and 11 bases lay between the germline ends. This CDR3 reads CASSERRDEQFF. The CDR3 bases are TGTGCCAGCAGCGAAAGGAGGGATGAGCAGTTCTTC.

In this sample, this clonotype turned up a few times. This sequence joins TRBV20-1 and TRBJ1-2; D unclear. The germline V gene encodes CDR1 DFQATT and CDR2 SNEGSKA (reference sequence). CDR3 length equals 14 residues. The V end was cut by 7 bases, the J end by 7 bases, with 22 bases between. As DNA, the CDR3 is TGCAGTGTCAACCCCGAATGGTCCCTTGCTGGCTACACCTTC. This sequence encodes CSVNPEWSLAGYTF.

The J gene is TRBJ2-1, the V gene TRBV28; D gene ambiguous. Deletions cut 3 bases from V and 8 bases from J, with 8 bases between. CDR1 and CDR2 from the germline V gene are MDHEN and SYDVKM. The CDR3 spans 12 residues. The CDR3 bases are TGTGCCAGCAGTTTTCGGGTCCATGAGCAGTTCTTC. Amino acids: CASSFRVHEQFF.

The rearrangement links TRBV24-1 to TRBJ1-5; tentative D call: TRBD1 (5 bases). CDR1 and CDR2 (germline): KGHDR, SFDVKD. The CDR3 runs to 13 residues. The V gene lost 5 bases and the J gene lost 2 bases, with 6 bases spanning the gap. CDR3 nucleotide sequence: TGTGCCACCAGTGGGGGCCGCAATCAGCCCCAGCATTTT. Amino acids: CATSGGRNQPQHF.

This clonotype has a handful of counts. This sequence joins TRBV2 and TRBJ2-3, with D possibly matching TRBD2 (5 bases). Germline-derived CDR1 and CDR2 are SNHLY and FYNNEI. The V end was cut by 2 bases, the J end by 5 bases, with 8 bases between. CDR3 length equals 13 residues. CDR3 region: CASSERAVDTQYF. DNA of the CDR3: TGTGCCAGCAGTGAACGAGCGGTAGATACGCAGTATTTT.

The J gene is TRBJ1-5, the V gene TRBV27; 7 bases map to TRBD1. The junction had 7 bases not matched to a gene; V was cut back by 4 bases and J by 7 bases. The CDR3 has 14 amino acids. Germline values: CDR1 MNHEY, CDR2 SMNVEV (reference sequence). The CDR3 reads CASSSGGSGQPQHF. In nucleotides, the CDR3 is TGTGCCAGCAGTTCAGGGGGTTCCGGGCAGCCCCAGCATTTT.

At least ten counts were recorded for this clonotype. V and J are TRBV7-9 and TRBJ1-5; D is uncertain. The CDR3 is 16 residues long. V was shortened by 0 bases and J by 2 bases, with 11 bases between the two germline ends. CDR1 is SEHNR, CDR2 FQNEAQ, per germline (reference sequence). The CDR3 nucleotides are TGTGCCAGCAGCTTAGCGGACGGAAAGGGCAATCAGCCCCAGCATTTT. Amino acid sequence: CASSLADGKGNQPQHF.

Comments on this clonotype: An end of the junction differs from the germline gene, which may be a read error. V and J are TRBV29-1 and TRBJ2-1; no clear D. CDR1 and CDR2 from the germline V gene are SQVTM and ANQGSEA. The CDR3 runs 9 residues. The CDR3 region is CTVMDEQFF. The CDR3 bases are TGCACCGTTATGGATGAGCAGTTCTTC.

In this sample, this clonotype turned up many times. The rearrangement uses TRBV27 and TRBJ2-7, with unresolved D. The CDR3 consists of 14 residues. Trimming removed 3 bases from V and 0 bases from J, with 9 bases in between. Looked up from germline, CDR1 is MNHEY and CDR2 is SMNVEV (reference sequence). The CDR3 DNA follows: TGTGCCAGCAGTTTCGGCGTAGGCTCCTACGAGCAGTACGTC. Its translation is CASSFGVGSYEQYV.

This clonotype was counted ten times or more. This rearrangement joins TRBV4-2 to TRBJ2-1, with 11 bases aligning to TRBD2. CDR1 is LGHNA and CDR2 is YNFKEQ in the germline V gene. CDR3 length: 15 residues. V lost 0 bases and J lost 6; bases outside the gene matches: 1. CDR3 coding DNA: TGTGCCAGCAGCCAAGAGGGACTAGCGGTCAATGAGCAGTTCTTC. This translates into CASSQEGLAVNEQFF.

This clonotype showed up many times. The junction does not match germline at one end; this may be a read error. This chain uses TRBV27 with TRBJ1-1; D is possibly TRBD1 (5 bases). The CDR3 runs 13 residues. Per germline, CDR1 MNHEY and CDR2 SMNVEV (reference sequence). CDR3 loop: CASSSRQFRETFF. CDR3 in DNA: TGTGCCAGCAGTTCGAGACAGTTCCGTGAAACTTTCTTT.

Ten or more counts support this clonotype. CDR3 residues: CASSQDRIGTKGYEQYF. CDR3 DNA: TGTGCCAGCAGCCAAGATAGGATAGGGACCAAAGGCTACGAGCAGTACTTC. This chain links TRBV3-1 with TRBJ2-7, with D tentatively TRBD1 or TRBD2 (5 bases each). Germline CDR1 is LGHDT and CDR2 is YNNKEL (reference sequence). The CDR3 totals 17 residues. Trimming took off 0 bases at V and 3 bases at J, with 18 bases between the two ends.

This clonotype was observed a single time. This chain connects TRBV2 to TRBJ2-3, with 7 bases lining up with TRBD2. The CDR3 is made up of 17 amino acids. Looked up from germline, CDR1 is SNHLY and CDR2 is FYNNEI. Germline trimming cut 10 bases from V and 2 bases from J; bases unmatched to any gene: 18. CDR3 region: CAICPALAVGNTDTQYF. Written as DNA, the CDR3 is TGTGCCATCTGCCCTGCCCTAGCGGTAGGAAACACAGATACGCAGTATTTT.

This clonotype has at least ten counts. This chain joins TRBV24-1 and TRBJ1-3, with D unresolved. Germline V gene lookup returns CDR1 KGHDR and CDR2 SFDVKD. The V end was cut by 6 bases, the J end by 7 bases, with 6 bases between. This CDR3 contains 11 residues. For the CDR3, the DNA is TGTGCCACCAGTTCCGGTAACACCATATATTTT. It is translated as CATSSGNTIYF.

This clonotype was seen a few times. The CDR3 here is CSYPGGYNGYTF. CDR3 DNA sequence: TGCAGTTACCCTGGGGGGTATAATGGCTACACCTTC. The rearrangement links TRBV20-1 to TRBJ1-2; TRBD1 is a possible D gene (5 bases). In germline, CDR1 is DFQATT, CDR2 SNEGSKA (reference sequence). V was pared by 8 bases and J by 6 bases, with 16 bases between. This CDR3 region has 12 residues.

This sequence joins TRBV4-1 and TRBJ1-2; the match to TRBD1 covers 7 bases. V shed 4 bases and J 5 bases; nucleotides not matched to a gene: 10. The V gene's germline CDR1 is MGHRA and CDR2 YSYEKL. This CDR3 contains 15 residues. The CDR3 region is CASSPGAGGIYGYTF. The CDR3 nucleotides are TGCGCCAGCAGCCCCGGGGCAGGGGGAATATATGGCTACACCTTC.

Ten or more counts support this clonotype. The chain combines TRBV12-3 or TRBV12-4 with TRBJ1-1; D gene unclear. This CDR3 has 11 amino acids. Trimming stripped 3 bases from V and 11 bases from J, with 10 bases between. The CDR3: CASSLQGAAFF. The CDR3, as DNA: TGTGCCAGCAGTTTGCAAGGTGCCGCTTTCTTT.

This clonotype was seen a few times. V gene TRBV20-1 combines with J gene TRBJ2-7; TRBD2 is a possible D gene (6 bases). The CDR3 consists of 17 residues. In germline, CDR1 is DFQATT, CDR2 SNEGSKA (reference sequence). V lost 0 bases and J lost 2, with 20 bases in between. The CDR3 bases are TGCAGTGCTAGAGATTGGGGTGGGAGGACACCAACCTACGAGCAGTACTTC. It specifies CSARDWGGRTPTYEQYF.

The CDR3 nucleotides are TGTGCCAGCAGTTCCCGGGATGGGGTGGCGCCCCAGCATTTT. It yields the protein CASSSRDGVAPQHF. The chain has TRBV12-3 or TRBV12-4 and TRBJ1-5; D is uncertain. The CDR3 runs 14 residues. The germline V and J ends were trimmed by 4 bases and 9 bases, with 16 bases remaining between them.

This clonotype turned up a few times. The chain carries TRBV3-1 and TRBJ2-3, with D maybe TRBD2 (6 bases). The CDR3 contains 16 residues. The V end lost 1 base, the J end lost 0 bases, and 11 bases lay between the germline ends. The germline CDR1 and CDR2 sequences are LGHDT and YNNKEL (reference sequence). The CDR3 DNA reads TGTGCCAGCAGCCAAGCCCGCGGGACGAGCACAGATACGCAGTATTTT. Its protein product is CASSQARGTSTDTQYF.

This clonotype was detected ten times or more. V is TRBV28 and J is TRBJ2-1; perhaps TRBD2 as D (5 bases). This CDR3 is built from 15 residues. CDR1 MDHEN and CDR2 SYDVKM come from the germline V gene. Trimming stripped 6 bases from V and 7 bases from J, with 19 bases between. The CDR3 region has the DNA TGTGCCAGCAGCTCCCCGTGGGCCTCGGGGAATGAGCAGTTCTTC. Translating gives CASSSPWASGNEQFF.

This clonotype was detected ten times or more. CDR3 in DNA: TGTGCCAGCAGCTTCGATGGATCCTTGAAAAATGAGCAGTTCTTC. Encoded protein: CASSFDGSLKNEQFF. The V call is TRBV7-9, the J call TRBJ2-1, with unresolved D. Germline V gene data show CDR1 as SEHNR and CDR2 as FQNEAQ (reference sequence). CDR3 length: 15 residues. Trimming removed 3 bases from V and 7 bases from J, with 16 bases in between.